This is a list of T cell receptor beta chains from one sample in a study of human T cells and chemical hapten exposure. MiXCR, applied by TCRdb to the RACE reads, yields one record per CDR3 protein. The sample holds roughly 100,000 distinct CDR3 sequences, approximately 12% seen once. Sequencing was performed on whole blood, taken in connection with sensitization to the hapten diphenylcyclopropenone (DPC). All receptors come from a woman aged 50 to 65 with alopecia areata. Some clones in this sample may be carry-over from other donors' samples. Each CDR3 is given with its conserved first and last residue. The D gene is left open where the match is weak. Not every row has a clone size; where given, it reads once, few, many or a size class.

v_call: TRBV19; j_call: TRBJ1-5; d_call: .; clone_size: .; cdr3_nt: TGTGCCAGTAGAAAGGGGGGCTATCAGCCCCAGCATTTT; cdr3_aa: CASRKGGYQPQHF
v_call: TRBV19; j_call: TRBJ2-7; d_call: .; clone_size: few; cdr3_nt: TGTGCCAGTAGTACCGACACCCTTTCCTACGAGCAGTACTTC; cdr3_aa: CASSTDTLSYEQYF
v_call: TRBV3-1; j_call: TRBJ2-3; d_call: TRBD2; clone_size: .; cdr3_nt: TGTGCCAGCAGCCAAGCTGGTGGAAGCGGGGGTACCAGAAGAACGCAGTATTTT; cdr3_aa: CASSQAGGSGGTRRTQYF
v_call: TRBV20-1; j_call: TRBJ2-3; d_call: .; clone_size: .; cdr3_nt: TGCAGTGCTAGTATCTATCTCCCTCCAGATACGCAGTATTTT; cdr3_aa: CSASIYLPPDTQYF
v_call: TRBV6-1; j_call: TRBJ2-1; d_call: TRBD2; clone_size: .; cdr3_nt: TGTGCCAGCAGTGAAGGGGAGGGGACCCCTAGGAGACCTGAGCAGTTCTTC; cdr3_aa: CASSEGEGTPRRPEQFF
v_call: TRBV20-1; j_call: TRBJ2-5; d_call: TRBD2; clone_size: few; cdr3_nt: TGCATTTTAGCGGGGGAAGAGACCCAGTACTTC; cdr3_aa: CILAGEETQYF
v_call: TRBV18; j_call: TRBJ1-4; d_call: .; clone_size: few; cdr3_nt: TGTGCCAGCTCACCTGGTGGGTCGACTAATGAAAAACTGTTTTTT; cdr3_aa: CASSPGGSTNEKLFF
v_call: TRBV19; j_call: TRBJ2-4; d_call: TRBD1; clone_size: few; cdr3_nt: TGTGCCAGTAGTACGAGACAGGGATATTCAGCCAAAAACATTCAGTACTTC; cdr3_aa: CASSTRQGYSAKNIQYF
v_call: TRBV19; j_call: TRBJ2-7; d_call: TRBD2; clone_size: .; cdr3_nt: TGTGCCAGTAGTGGGACTAGCGGACGTTACGAGCAGTACTTC; cdr3_aa: CASSGTSGRYEQYF
v_call: TRBV5-1; j_call: TRBJ1-4; d_call: .; clone_size: few; cdr3_nt: TGCGCCAGCAGCTTGGACCAGACGGCAACTAATGAAAAACTGTTTTTT; cdr3_aa: CASSLDQTATNEKLFF
v_call: TRBV20-1; j_call: TRBJ1-6; d_call: .; clone_size: .; cdr3_nt: TGCAGTGCTAGAGATGACGGGATGCCGAATTCACCCCTCCACTTT; cdr3_aa: CSARDDGMPNSPLHF
v_call: TRBV15; j_call: TRBJ2-1; d_call: .; clone_size: many; cdr3_nt: TGTGCCACCAGCAGCTTGATTGTAGGGGCCCTCTACAATGAGCAGTTCTTC; cdr3_aa: CATSSLIVGALYNEQFF
v_call: TRBV29-1; j_call: TRBJ1-5; d_call: .; clone_size: .; cdr3_nt: TGCAGCGTTGAAGGACAACGAGGCCAGCCCCAGCATTTT; cdr3_aa: CSVEGQRGQPQHF
v_call: TRBV10-2; j_call: TRBJ2-2; d_call: TRBD2; clone_size: many; cdr3_nt: TGCGCCAGCTCTTTTTCGGAGGGAGGGACCGGGGAGCTGTTTTTT; cdr3_aa: CASSFSEGGTGELFF
v_call: TRBV11-2; j_call: TRBJ1-4; d_call: .; clone_size: .; cdr3_nt: TGTGCCAGCAGCCCAGGGGCCCTTAATGAAAAACTGTTTTTT; cdr3_aa: CASSPGALNEKLFF
v_call: TRBV7-9; j_call: TRBJ2-3; d_call: .; clone_size: .; cdr3_nt: TGTGCCAGCAGCTTAAGGGCAGCAGATACGCAGTATTTT; cdr3_aa: CASSLRAADTQYF
v_call: TRBV18; j_call: TRBJ2-1; d_call: TRBD2; clone_size: many; cdr3_nt: TGTGCCAGCTCACCTTTCCAAGGTGCCGCTAGCGGGGTGGCACATGAGCAGTTCTTC; cdr3_aa: CASSPFQGAASGVAHEQFF
v_call: TRBV12-3/TRBV12-4; j_call: TRBJ1-2; d_call: .; clone_size: few; cdr3_nt: TGTGCCAGCAGTTTTGGGTGGGATGGCTACACCTTC; cdr3_aa: CASSFGWDGYTF
v_call: TRBV12-3/TRBV12-4; j_call: TRBJ1-5; d_call: .; clone_size: many; cdr3_nt: TGTGCCAGCAAGAGAGGGGGTCACCAGCCCCAGCATTTT; cdr3_aa: CASKRGGHQPQHF
v_call: TRBV4-3; j_call: TRBJ2-7; d_call: TRBD1; clone_size: few; cdr3_nt: TGCGCCAGCAGCCCCAGCCGGGACAGGACCCACGAGCAGTACTTC; cdr3_aa: CASSPSRDRTHEQYF
v_call: TRBV7-2; j_call: TRBJ2-3; d_call: .; clone_size: once; cdr3_nt: TGTGCCAGCAGTAGTTACAGAGTCTTAGATACGCAGTATTTT; cdr3_aa: CASSSYRVLDTQYF
v_call: TRBV6-1; j_call: TRBJ2-3; d_call: TRBD1; clone_size: few; cdr3_nt: TGTGCCAGCAGTGGGGGACAGGGAGCAGATACGCAGTATTTT; cdr3_aa: CASSGGQGADTQYF
v_call: TRBV20-1; j_call: TRBJ2-7; d_call: TRBD2; clone_size: .; cdr3_nt: TGCAGTGCTAGAGCGAGTAGCGGGATATACGAGCAGTACTTC; cdr3_aa: CSARASSGIYEQYF
v_call: TRBV11-2; j_call: TRBJ1-1; d_call: .; clone_size: few; cdr3_nt: TGTGCCAGCAGCTCATTCCCGGTGGAAGGGGACACTGAAGCTTTCTTT; cdr3_aa: CASSSFPVEGDTEAFF
v_call: TRBV10-3; j_call: TRBJ2-1; d_call: .; clone_size: few; cdr3_nt: TGTGCCATCACCATAGACCTAGGGCCCTACAATGAGCAGTTCTTC; cdr3_aa: CAITIDLGPYNEQFF
v_call: TRBV6-6; j_call: TRBJ2-5; d_call: TRBD1; clone_size: .; cdr3_nt: TGTGCCAGCAGTCCAAGTCCCGGGACAGGGGAGGAGTACTTC; cdr3_aa: CASSPSPGTGEEYF
v_call: TRBV11-2; j_call: TRBJ2-3; d_call: TRBD2; clone_size: few; cdr3_nt: TGTGCCAGCAGCTTCGGATTCCCCGGCGGGGGGGCCTCAGATACGCAGTATTTT; cdr3_aa: CASSFGFPGGGASDTQYF
v_call: TRBV6-1; j_call: TRBJ2-3; d_call: TRBD2; clone_size: .; cdr3_nt: TGTGCCGGTTCTACTAGCGGGGTTGGAGATACGCAGTATTTT; cdr3_aa: CAGSTSGVGDTQYF
v_call: TRBV29-1; j_call: TRBJ1-4; d_call: .; clone_size: .; cdr3_nt: TGCAGCGCCCAGGGTTCTGGGGAAAAACTGTTTTTT; cdr3_aa: CSAQGSGEKLFF
v_call: TRBV20-1; j_call: TRBJ1-1; d_call: .; clone_size: many; cdr3_nt: TGCAGTGCTAGTAACGGACAGATTGAAGCTTTCTTT; cdr3_aa: CSASNGQIEAFF
v_call: TRBV28; j_call: TRBJ1-1; d_call: .; clone_size: .; cdr3_nt: TGTGCCAGCGACAGGAACACTGAAGCTTTCTTT; cdr3_aa: CASDRNTEAFF
v_call: TRBV5-4; j_call: TRBJ1-1; d_call: .; clone_size: .; cdr3_nt: TGTGCCAGCAGCTTTGCAGGGACTGAAGCTTTCTTT; cdr3_aa: CASSFAGTEAFF
v_call: TRBV7-2; j_call: TRBJ1-1; d_call: .; clone_size: .; cdr3_nt: TGTGCCAGCAGCTTAGTAGTTATTTCTGGGGGGACGAACACTGAAGCTTTCTTT; cdr3_aa: CASSLVVISGGTNTEAFF
v_call: TRBV29-1; j_call: TRBJ1-1; d_call: TRBD1; clone_size: few; cdr3_nt: TGCAGCGTGACAGGGATGACTGAAGCTTTCTTT; cdr3_aa: CSVTGMTEAFF
v_call: TRBV12-3/TRBV12-4; j_call: TRBJ2-2; d_call: TRBD2; clone_size: few; cdr3_nt: TGTGCCAGCAGTTTAGGGCTAGCGGGACCCACCGGGGAGCTGTTTTTT; cdr3_aa: CASSLGLAGPTGELFF
v_call: TRBV4-1; j_call: TRBJ1-4; d_call: .; clone_size: few; cdr3_nt: TGCGCCAGCAGCCAACAGGGTCGGCGGGGGGAAAAACTGTTTTTT; cdr3_aa: CASSQQGRRGEKLFF
v_call: TRBV2; j_call: TRBJ1-5; d_call: .; clone_size: .; cdr3_nt: TGTGCCAGCAGTGAAACGCAGGGGAATCAGCCCCAGCATTTT; cdr3_aa: CASSETQGNQPQHF
v_call: TRBV29-1; j_call: TRBJ2-3; d_call: TRBD1; clone_size: few; cdr3_nt: TGCAGCGTTGACGGGACAGACCTCACAGATACGCAGTATTTT; cdr3_aa: CSVDGTDLTDTQYF
v_call: TRBV6-1; j_call: TRBJ2-1; d_call: TRBD2; clone_size: .; cdr3_nt: TGTGCCAGCAAGGCTGGACTAGCGGGAACTAATGAGCAGTTCTTC; cdr3_aa: CASKAGLAGTNEQFF
v_call: TRBV5-6; j_call: TRBJ2-1; d_call: .; clone_size: few; cdr3_nt: TGTGCCAGCAGCTTGTACGCAGAAGGCGGAGACAATGAGCAGTTCTTC; cdr3_aa: CASSLYAEGGDNEQFF
v_call: TRBV6-1; j_call: TRBJ1-4; d_call: .; clone_size: few; cdr3_nt: TGTGCCAGTATCGAACGGTTTGGTCTTTTGGATGAAAAACTGTTTTTT; cdr3_aa: CASIERFGLLDEKLFF
v_call: TRBV18; j_call: TRBJ2-3; d_call: .; clone_size: few; cdr3_nt: TGTGCCAGCTCATTCCCCCACGGCACGAGCACAGATACGCAGTATTTT; cdr3_aa: CASSFPHGTSTDTQYF
v_call: TRBV24-1; j_call: TRBJ2-3; d_call: TRBD1; clone_size: many; cdr3_nt: TGTGCCACCGGGGACAGCCTAAGCACAGATACGCAGTATTTT; cdr3_aa: CATGDSLSTDTQYF
v_call: TRBV4-2; j_call: TRBJ1-5; d_call: .; clone_size: .; cdr3_nt: TGTGCCAGCAGCCAAGAGGTGGGGGTCGATCAGCCCCAGCATTTT; cdr3_aa: CASSQEVGVDQPQHF
v_call: TRBV13; j_call: TRBJ2-6; d_call: .; clone_size: few; cdr3_nt: TGTGCCAGCAGCTTACTAGGGTCTGGGGCCAACGTCCTGACTTTC; cdr3_aa: CASSLLGSGANVLTF
v_call: TRBV3-1; j_call: TRBJ1-6; d_call: .; clone_size: .; cdr3_nt: TGTGCCAGCAGCCTCCCGGGAGGTTTGGATTCACCCCTCCACTTT; cdr3_aa: CASSLPGGLDSPLHF
v_call: TRBV28; j_call: TRBJ2-7; d_call: TRBD1; clone_size: many; cdr3_nt: TGTGCCAGCAGTTGGGGACAGCCCTACGAGCAGTACTTC; cdr3_aa: CASSWGQPYEQYF
v_call: TRBV29-1; j_call: TRBJ1-5; d_call: .; clone_size: .; cdr3_nt: TGCAGCGTTGGGGATGACGGCAATCAGCCCCAGCATTTT; cdr3_aa: CSVGDDGNQPQHF
v_call: TRBV28; j_call: TRBJ2-3; d_call: TRBD2; clone_size: .; cdr3_nt: TGTGCCAGCAGTCCCTCAGGCGGGGGGCAAGATACGCAGTATTTT; cdr3_aa: CASSPSGGGQDTQYF
v_call: TRBV11-2; j_call: TRBJ2-3; d_call: .; clone_size: few; cdr3_nt: TGTGCCAGCAGCTTAGCGAGCCCAAGGGGCACAGATACGCAGTATTTT; cdr3_aa: CASSLASPRGTDTQYF
v_call: TRBV12-3/TRBV12-4; j_call: TRBJ1-1; d_call: .; clone_size: .; cdr3_nt: TGTGCCAGCAGTTTAGAGGGCAGGGCCACTGAAGCTTTCTTT; cdr3_aa: CASSLEGRATEAFF
v_call: TRBV28; j_call: TRBJ2-7; d_call: .; clone_size: many; cdr3_nt: TGTGCCAGCAGTTACTGGAACGAGCAGTACTTC; cdr3_aa: CASSYWNEQYF
v_call: TRBV6-5; j_call: TRBJ2-4; d_call: .; clone_size: .; cdr3_nt: TGTGCCAGCAGTTACTCAGGCAGGGTCGGGGACATTCAGTACTTC; cdr3_aa: CASSYSGRVGDIQYF
v_call: TRBV20-1; j_call: TRBJ1-1; d_call: TRBD1; clone_size: few; cdr3_nt: TGCAGTGAGCAGGGGGACACTGAAGCTTTCTTT; cdr3_aa: CSEQGDTEAFF
v_call: TRBV4-1; j_call: TRBJ2-5; d_call: TRBD2; clone_size: .; cdr3_nt: TGCGCCAGCAGCCAGGGCGGACTAGCGGGGGGCAGAGAGACCCAGTACTTC; cdr3_aa: CASSQGGLAGGRETQYF
v_call: TRBV28; j_call: TRBJ2-6; d_call: .; clone_size: many; cdr3_nt: TGTGCCAGCAGAACACCCGGAAGCTCTGGGGCCAACGTCCTGACTTTC; cdr3_aa: CASRTPGSSGANVLTF
v_call: TRBV6-2/TRBV6-3; j_call: TRBJ1-5; d_call: .; clone_size: few; cdr3_nt: TGTGCCAGCAGTTACCGGCAGGGAGGTCAGCCCCAGCATTTT; cdr3_aa: CASSYRQGGQPQHF
v_call: TRBV6-5; j_call: TRBJ2-5; d_call: TRBD2; clone_size: .; cdr3_nt: TGTGCCAGCAGCCCCCTCGGGACTAGCGGGGGCCAAGAGACCCAGTACTTC; cdr3_aa: CASSPLGTSGGQETQYF
v_call: TRBV20-1; j_call: TRBJ1-2; d_call: .; clone_size: many; cdr3_nt: TGCAGTGCTACGGGAGCTACAGGGTTAGGGGACTATGGCTACACCTTC; cdr3_aa: CSATGATGLGDYGYTF